The TCR beta chain under discussion was sequenced for a study of control samples from healthy donors and cancer patients. Sequencing used immunoSEQ multiplex PCR; TCRdb keeps in-frame clones, though not all of them. This table holds about 160,000 clones, under 96% found once. V lost 1 base and J lost 4, with 19 bases in between. Germline-derived CDR1 and CDR2 are SGHKS and YYEKEE (reference sequence). This CDR3 region has 17 residues. The receptor was derived from a woman under 40 in good health. J is TRBJ2-3 and V is TRBV5-5; D perhaps matches TRBD2 (7 bases). Sequencing input: blood. CDR3 region: CASSLNLRAGGPDTQYF. In nucleotides, the CDR3 is TGTGCCAGCAGCTTGAATCTCCGGGCCGGGGGGCCAGATACGCAGTATTTT.